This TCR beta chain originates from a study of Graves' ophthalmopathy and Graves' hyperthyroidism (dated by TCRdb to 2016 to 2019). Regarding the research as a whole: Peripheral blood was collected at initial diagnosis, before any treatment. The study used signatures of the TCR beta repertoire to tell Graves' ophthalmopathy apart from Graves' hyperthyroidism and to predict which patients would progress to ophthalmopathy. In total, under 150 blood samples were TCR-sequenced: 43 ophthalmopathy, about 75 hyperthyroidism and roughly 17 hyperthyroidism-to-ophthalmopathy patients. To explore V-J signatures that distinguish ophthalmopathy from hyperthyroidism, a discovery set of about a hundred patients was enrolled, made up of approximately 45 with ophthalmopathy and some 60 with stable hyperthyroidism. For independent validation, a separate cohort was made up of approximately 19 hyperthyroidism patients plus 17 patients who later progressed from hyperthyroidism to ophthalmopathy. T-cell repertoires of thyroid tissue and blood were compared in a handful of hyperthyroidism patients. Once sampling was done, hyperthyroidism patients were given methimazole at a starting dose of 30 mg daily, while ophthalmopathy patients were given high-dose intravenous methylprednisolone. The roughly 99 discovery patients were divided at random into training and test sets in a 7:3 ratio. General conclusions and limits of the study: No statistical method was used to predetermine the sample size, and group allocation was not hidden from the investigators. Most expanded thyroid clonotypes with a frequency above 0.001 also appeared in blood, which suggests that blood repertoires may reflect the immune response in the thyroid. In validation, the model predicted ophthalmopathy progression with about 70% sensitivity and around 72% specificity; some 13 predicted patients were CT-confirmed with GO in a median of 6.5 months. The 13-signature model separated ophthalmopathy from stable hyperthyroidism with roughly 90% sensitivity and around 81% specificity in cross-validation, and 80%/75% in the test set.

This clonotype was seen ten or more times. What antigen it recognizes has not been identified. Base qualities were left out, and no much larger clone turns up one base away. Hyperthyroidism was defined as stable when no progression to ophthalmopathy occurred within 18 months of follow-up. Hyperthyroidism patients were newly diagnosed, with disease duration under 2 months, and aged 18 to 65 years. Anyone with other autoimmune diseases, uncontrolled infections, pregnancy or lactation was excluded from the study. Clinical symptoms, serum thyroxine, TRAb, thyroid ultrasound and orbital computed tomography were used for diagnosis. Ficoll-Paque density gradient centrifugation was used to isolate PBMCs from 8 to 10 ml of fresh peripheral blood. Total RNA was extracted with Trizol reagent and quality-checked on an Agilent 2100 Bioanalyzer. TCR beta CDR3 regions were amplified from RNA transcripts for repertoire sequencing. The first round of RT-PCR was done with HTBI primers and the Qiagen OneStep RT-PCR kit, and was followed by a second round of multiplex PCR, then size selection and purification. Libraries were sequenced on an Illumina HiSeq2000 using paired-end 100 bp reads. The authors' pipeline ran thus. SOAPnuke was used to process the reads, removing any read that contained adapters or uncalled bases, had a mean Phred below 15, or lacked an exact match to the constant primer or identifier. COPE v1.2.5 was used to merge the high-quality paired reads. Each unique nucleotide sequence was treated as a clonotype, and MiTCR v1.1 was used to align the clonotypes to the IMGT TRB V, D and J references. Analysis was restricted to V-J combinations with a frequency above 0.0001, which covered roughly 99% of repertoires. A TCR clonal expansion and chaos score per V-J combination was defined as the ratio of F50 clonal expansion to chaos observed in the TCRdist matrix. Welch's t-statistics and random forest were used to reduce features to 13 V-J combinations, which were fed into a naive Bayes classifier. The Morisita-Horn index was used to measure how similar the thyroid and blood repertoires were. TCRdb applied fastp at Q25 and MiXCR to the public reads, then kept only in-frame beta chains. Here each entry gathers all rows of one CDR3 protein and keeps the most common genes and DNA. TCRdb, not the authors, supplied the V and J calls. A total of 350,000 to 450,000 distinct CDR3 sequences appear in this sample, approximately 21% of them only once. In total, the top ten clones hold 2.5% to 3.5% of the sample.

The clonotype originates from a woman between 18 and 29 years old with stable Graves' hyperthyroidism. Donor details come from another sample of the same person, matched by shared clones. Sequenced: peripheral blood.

The sequenced DNA is TGTGCCAGCAGTGAACGTAACACCATATATTTT. The resulting protein is CASSERNTIYF. This chain joins TRBV6-1 to TRBJ1-3; the D gene cannot be resolved reliably. The germline V gene yields MNHNS for CDR1 and SASEGT for CDR2. V is cut by 2 bases and J by 7 bases, and the space between the germline ends is 3 bases. Measured from the cysteine to the phenylalanine, the CDR3 is 11 residues long. Of the read, only the CDR3 DNA is kept; its 33 bases are in frame from base 1.